The present T cell receptor (beta chain) was sequenced within a study of human T cells and chemical hapten exposure. Whole-study context: Small differences in pooled library volume mainly drove the variation in TCR yields per sample.

This clonotype was seen a few times. The antigen remains undetermined. The germline V gene has CDR1 DFQATT and CDR2 SNEGSKA (reference sequence). The ends lost 5 bases at V and 4 bases at J; junction bases unmatched: 14. This CDR3 spans 17 amino acids. Whole-study results and caveats: TCRs at high frequency, those above 1 in 1000, did not change with DPC sensitization.

Total RNA was isolated from whole blood that had not been fractionated. Unique molecular identifiers were attached to individual cDNA molecules during library preparation. In the original processing: With a range of about 20,000 to 700,000, the median per sample was about 87,000 TCRs. TCRdb called the reads again in MiXCR, with one record for every CDR3 protein. TCRdb, rather than the study authors, made the V and J calls. Here the sample spans 95,000 to 150,000 distinct CDR3 sequences, over 7.5% being singletons. The material sequenced was whole blood. The TCR comes from a human donor in good health. Some clones in this sample may be carry-over from other donors' samples. The rearrangement links TRBV20-1 to TRBJ2-3, with 11 bases that match TRBD2. CDR3 bases: TGCAGTGCTGTACCTTTCAATAGCGGGAGGGCGGCAGATACGCAGTATTTT. This gives the protein CSAVPFNSGRAADTQYF.